This T cell receptor (beta chain) was identified in a study of breast tumors, draining lymph nodes, adjacent tissues. This clonotype was seen many times. MiXCR was run by TCRdb on the multiplex PCR reads, yielding one entry per CDR3 protein. The sample yields 75,000 to 100,000 distinct CDR3 sequences, around 20% seen once. The CDR3 sequence is 13 residues long. Trimming removed 5 bases from V and 1 base from J; junction bases left unmatched: 2. CDR1 and CDR2 from the germline V gene are LGHDT and YNNKEL (reference sequence). Breast cancer patients provided tissue from their axillary draining lymph nodes.

The chain joins TRBV3-1 to TRBJ2-7; TRBD1 matches at 7 bases. This TCR derives from a female donor with breast cancer. Some clones in this sample may be carry-over from other donors' samples. Material: axillary lymph node tissue. CDR3 bases: TGTGCCAGCAGCTGGGGACAGTCCTACGAGCAGTACTTC. It encodes CASSWGQSYEQYF.